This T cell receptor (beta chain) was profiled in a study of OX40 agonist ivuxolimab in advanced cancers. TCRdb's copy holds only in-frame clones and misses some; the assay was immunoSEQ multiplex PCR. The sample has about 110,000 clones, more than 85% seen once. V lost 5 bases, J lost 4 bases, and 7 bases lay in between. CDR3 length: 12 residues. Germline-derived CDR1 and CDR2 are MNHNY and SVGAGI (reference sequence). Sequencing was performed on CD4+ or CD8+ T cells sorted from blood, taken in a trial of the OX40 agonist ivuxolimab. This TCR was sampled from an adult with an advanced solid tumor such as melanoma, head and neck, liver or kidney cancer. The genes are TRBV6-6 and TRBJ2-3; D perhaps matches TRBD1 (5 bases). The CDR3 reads CASSRQSDTQYF. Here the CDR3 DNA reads TGTGCCAGCAGTCGACAGTCAGATACGCAGTATTTT.